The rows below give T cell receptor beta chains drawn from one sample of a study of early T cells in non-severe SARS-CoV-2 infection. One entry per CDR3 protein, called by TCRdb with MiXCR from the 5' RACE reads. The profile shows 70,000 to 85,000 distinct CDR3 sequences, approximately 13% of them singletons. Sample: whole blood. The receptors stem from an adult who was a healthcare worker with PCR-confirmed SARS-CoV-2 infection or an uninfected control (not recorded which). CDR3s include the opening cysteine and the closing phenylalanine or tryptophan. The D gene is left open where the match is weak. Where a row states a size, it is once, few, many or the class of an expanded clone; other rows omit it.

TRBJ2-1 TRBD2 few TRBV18 TGTGCCAGCTCCCCCTTGGGACTAGATGGGAATGAGCAGTTCTTC CASSPLGLDGNEQFF
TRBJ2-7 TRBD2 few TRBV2 TGTGCCAGCACGGCTACTAGCGCTTCCTACGAGCAGTACTTC CASTATSASYEQYF
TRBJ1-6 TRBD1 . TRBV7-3 TGTGCCAGCAGCCTCCAGGGGGGCAATTCACCCCTCCACTTT CASSLQGGNSPLHF
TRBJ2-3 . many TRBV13 TGTGCCAGCAGCCTATCAGATACGCAGTATTTT CASSLSDTQYF
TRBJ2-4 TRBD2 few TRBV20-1 TGCAGTGTCTTGGGGACTAGCGGAGCCAAAAACATTCAGTACTTC CSVLGTSGAKNIQYF
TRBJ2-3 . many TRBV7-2 TGTGCCAGCAGTGACCAATGGTTGTCCACAGATACGCAGTATTTT CASSDQWLSTDTQYF
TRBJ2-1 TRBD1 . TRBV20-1 TGCAGTGCTAGAGATCCACAAGGGACAGGGGACTACAATGAGCAGTTCTTC CSARDPQGTGDYNEQFF
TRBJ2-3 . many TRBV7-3 TGTGCCAGCAGCTCAGCCGGGACACCGAGCACAGATACGCAGTATTTT CASSSAGTPSTDTQYF
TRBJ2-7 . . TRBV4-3 TGCGCCAGCAGCACTTACACGAACCGGGCCCAGGGACGGTACGAGCAGTACTTC CASSTYTNRAQGRYEQYF
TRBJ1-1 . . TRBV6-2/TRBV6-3 TGTGCCAGCGCCAGATCGAACACTGAAGCTTTCTTT CASARSNTEAFF
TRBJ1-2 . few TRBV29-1 TGCAGCGTTGAGTTCACAGGGTTTTATGGCTACACCTTC CSVEFTGFYGYTF
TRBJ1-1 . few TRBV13 TGTGCCAGCAGCTTACGGGGAAGCACTGAAGCTTTCTTT CASSLRGSTEAFF
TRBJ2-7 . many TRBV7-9 TGTCCCAGCAGCTTTCGGGACCCGAGGACTAAATCCTCCTACGAGCAGTACTTC CPSSFRDPRTKSSYEQYF
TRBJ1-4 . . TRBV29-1 TGCAGCGTTGAGGCCTCCCTGGGGAGTGAAAAACTGTTTTTT CSVEASLGSEKLFF
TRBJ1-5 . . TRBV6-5 TGTGCCAGCAGTTACGGGGGGTTTAGCAATCAGCCCCAGCATTTT CASSYGGFSNQPQHF
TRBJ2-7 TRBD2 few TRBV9 TGTGCCAGCAGCCCCTTGGGACTAGCGGGAGGAAACGAGCAGTACTTC CASSPLGLAGGNEQYF
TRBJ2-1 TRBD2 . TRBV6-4 TGTGCCAGCAGTGGGGGACTAGCGGGAGAATGGTTCTTC CASSGGLAGEWFF
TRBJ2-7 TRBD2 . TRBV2 TGTGCCAGCAGTAGGGAGGGGTACGAGCAGTACTTC CASSREGYEQYF
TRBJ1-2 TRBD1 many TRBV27 TGTGCCAGCAGTCCCGGTGAGGGGGCTAGAGGCTACACCTTC CASSPGEGARGYTF
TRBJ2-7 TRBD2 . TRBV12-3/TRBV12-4 TGTGCCAGCAGTCCTTTATCGACTAGCGGGAGCTACGAGCAGTACTTC CASSPLSTSGSYEQYF
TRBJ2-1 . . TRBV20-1 TGCAGTGCCGGGAGACCTCGGGAGAGCTCCTACAATGAGCAGTTCTTC CSAGRPRESSYNEQFF
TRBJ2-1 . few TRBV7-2 TGTGCCAGCAGCTTCTCATCTACCTCCTACAATGAGCAGTTCTTC CASSFSSTSYNEQFF
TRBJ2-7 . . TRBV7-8 TGTGCCAGCAGCTCCGCACCAGGGAGGTCGTCTCGCGTACAGTACTTC CASSSAPGRSSRVQYF
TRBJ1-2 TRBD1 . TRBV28 TGTGCCAGCAATCCACTAGGACAGGACTATGGCTACACCTTC CASNPLGQDYGYTF
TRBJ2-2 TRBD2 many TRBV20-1 TGCAGTGCTCCCTGGACTAGCGGGTTAGACACCGGGGAGCTGTTTTTT CSAPWTSGLDTGELFF
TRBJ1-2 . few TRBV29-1 TGCAGCGTTGCTGGCAGTGACTATGGCTACACCTTC CSVAGSDYGYTF
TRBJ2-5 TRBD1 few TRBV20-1 TGCAGTGCTAGGAGACAGGGGGCGGGAGAGACCCAGTACTTC CSARRQGAGETQYF
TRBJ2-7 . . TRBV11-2 TGTGCCAGCAGCTCCCTGGGCGAGCAGTACTTC CASSSLGEQYF
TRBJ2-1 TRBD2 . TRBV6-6 TGTGCCAGCTCTGGGACTAGCGGGAGAAGTAATGAGCAGTTCTTC CASSGTSGRSNEQFF
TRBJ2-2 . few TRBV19 TGTGCCAGTCTGACAGGTCACACCGGGGAGCTGTTTTTT CASLTGHTGELFF
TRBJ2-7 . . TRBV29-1 TGCAGCGTTCAGTCGGGAGAGCAGTACTTC CSVQSGEQYF
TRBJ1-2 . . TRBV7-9 TGTGCCAGCAGCTACCCAGGTGGGGTTGATGGCTACACCTTC CASSYPGGVDGYTF
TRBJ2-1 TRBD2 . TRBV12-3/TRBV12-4 TGTGCCAGCAGTTTACTAGCGGGAGATGAGCAGTTCTTC CASSLLAGDEQFF
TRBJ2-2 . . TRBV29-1 TGCAGCGTTGGCCGACCTACTACCGGGGAGCTGTTTTTT CSVGRPTTGELFF
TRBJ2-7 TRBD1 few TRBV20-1 TGCAGTGCACAGACAGGGATCGGGAACGAGCAGTACTTC CSAQTGIGNEQYF
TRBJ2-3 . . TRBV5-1 TGCGCCAGCAGCTTGGCGTTTTGGGGAGCCACAGATACGCAGTATTTT CASSLAFWGATDTQYF
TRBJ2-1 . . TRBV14 TGTGCCAGCAGCCAAGTTCGACGGTCCGATAATGAGCAGTTCTTC CASSQVRRSDNEQFF
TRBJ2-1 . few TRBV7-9 TGTGCCAGCACCCGTATCCTGGGGCCGCAGTTCTTC CASTRILGPQFF
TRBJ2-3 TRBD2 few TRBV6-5 TGTGCCAGCAGTCTGGACAGAATGGGACTAGCGGGAAACACAGATACGCAGTATTTT CASSLDRMGLAGNTDTQYF
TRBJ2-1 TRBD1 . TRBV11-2 TGTGCCAGCAGCCAGGGGGATGGGCGCGAGCAGTTCTTC CASSQGDGREQFF
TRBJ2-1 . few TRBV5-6 TGTGCCAGCAGCTCGAGGTATTTGAGGGGATCCTACAATGAGCAGTTCTTC CASSSRYLRGSYNEQFF
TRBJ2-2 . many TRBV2 TGTGCCAGCACCAGGGTGAACACCGGGGAGCTGTTTTTT CASTRVNTGELFF
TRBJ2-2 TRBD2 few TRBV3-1 TGTGCCAGCAGCCAAGTGAGATCGCTAGCGGCCGGGGAGCTGTTTTTT CASSQVRSLAAGELFF
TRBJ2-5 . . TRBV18 TGTGCCAGCTCACCAGTGGCGCGTGAGACCCAGTACTTC CASSPVARETQYF
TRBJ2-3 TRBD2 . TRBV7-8 TGTGCCAGCAGCTTAGTTGCGGGAGCCGACACAGATACGCAGTATTTT CASSLVAGADTDTQYF
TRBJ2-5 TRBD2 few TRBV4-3 TGCGCCAGCAGCCAAGTGGCTAGCGGAGGAGGAGAGACCCAGTACTTC CASSQVASGGGETQYF
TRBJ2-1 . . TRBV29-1 TGCAGCGTCACCACTCCGAGTCTAAATGAGCAGTTCTTC CSVTTPSLNEQFF
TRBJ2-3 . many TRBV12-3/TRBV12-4 TGTGCCAGCAGCCCCGACATTTTCACAGATACGCAGTATTTT CASSPDIFTDTQYF
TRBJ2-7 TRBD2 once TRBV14 TGTGCCAGCAGCCATCCCGGGGGACGGGAGGGCAGGCACGAGCAGTACTTC CASSHPGGREGRHEQYF
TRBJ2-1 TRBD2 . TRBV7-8 TGTGCCAGCAGCACTGGACTAGCGGGTGGTGAGCAGTTCTTC CASSTGLAGGEQFF
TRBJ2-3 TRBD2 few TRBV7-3 TGTGCCAGCAGCTGGGGACTAGCGGGATTCCAGGAGGAGGCAGATACGCAGTATTTT CASSWGLAGFQEEADTQYF
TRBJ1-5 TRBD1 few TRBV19 TGTGCCAGTAGTGACAGGGGCTATAGCAATCAGCCCCAGCATTTT CASSDRGYSNQPQHF
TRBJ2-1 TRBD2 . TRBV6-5 TGTGCCTCCAAACCAGGACTAGCGGGAGTGGAGCAGTTCTTC CASKPGLAGVEQFF